This T cell receptor (beta chain) is drawn from a study of CD8 T cells in Susac syndrome. The CDR3 contains 13 residues. CDR1 is KGHSH and CDR2 is LQKENI in the germline V gene. V was pared by 3 bases and J by 3 bases, with 8 bases between. RNA was extracted with the RNeasy kit, and a quantity of about 0.5 to 1 ug was reverse transcribed using random hexamers. TCRdb analysed the immunoSEQ multiplex PCR reads with MiXCR anew, one entry per CDR3 protein. This table has 95,000 to 150,000 distinct CDR3 sequences, about 95% appearing once. The sequence derives from a human donor with Susac syndrome. The V gene is TRBV18, the J gene TRBJ2-5; D is possibly TRBD2 (5 bases). Material: CD8+ T cells from PBMCs. CDR3 protein: CASSPFGEETQYF. CDR3 coding DNA: TGTGCCAGCTCACCCTTCGGGGAAGAGACCCAGTACTTC.